The present entry profiles one T cell receptor beta chain with its context. What it binds is unknown. The data were obtained in a study of T cell repertoires in cytomegalovirus infection. In the study overall: Matching HLA type and CMV infection were both indicated by public TCR beta signatures.

Whole-study findings and limits: The cumulative frequency of public TCR beta families distinguished individuals who carried CMV together with the relevant HLA.

TCRdb used MiXCR to reprocess the reads, holding one entry per CDR3 protein. The sample holds hundreds of thousands of distinct CDR3 sequences, 20% to 25% seen once. The CDR3 contains 13 residues. Per germline, CDR1 SNHLY and CDR2 FYNNEI. Trimming stripped 3 bases from V and 6 bases from J, with 9 bases between. The sample taken for sequencing was CD8+ T cells from PBMCs. This TCR derives from a human donor in good health (CMV status not recorded). Some clones in this sample may be carry-over from other donors' samples. V usage is TRBV2 and J usage is TRBJ2-1, with D unclear. CDR3 loop: CASSEGRINEQFF. CDR3 coding DNA: TGTGCCAGCAGTGAGGGCAGAATCAATGAGCAGTTCTTC. The full variable domain, completed using reference TRBV2 and TRBJ2-1, is EPEVTQTPSHQVTQMGQEVILRCVPISNHLYFYWYRQILGQKVEFLVSFYNNEISEKSEIFDDQFSVERPDGSNFTLKIRSTKLEDSAMYFCASSEGRINEQFFGPGTRLTVL.